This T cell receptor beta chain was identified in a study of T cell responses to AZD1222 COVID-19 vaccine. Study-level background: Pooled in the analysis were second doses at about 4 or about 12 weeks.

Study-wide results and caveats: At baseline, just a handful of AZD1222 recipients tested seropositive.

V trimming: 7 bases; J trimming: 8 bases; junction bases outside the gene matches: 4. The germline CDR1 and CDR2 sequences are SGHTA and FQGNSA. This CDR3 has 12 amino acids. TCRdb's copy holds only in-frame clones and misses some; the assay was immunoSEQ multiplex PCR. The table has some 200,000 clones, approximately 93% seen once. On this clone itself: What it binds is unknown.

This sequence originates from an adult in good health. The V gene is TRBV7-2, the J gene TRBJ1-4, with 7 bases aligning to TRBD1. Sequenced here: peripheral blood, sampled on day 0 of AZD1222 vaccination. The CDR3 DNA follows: TGTGCCAGCACCTGGGGACAGGAAAAACTGTTTTTT. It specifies CASTWGQEKLFF.